The entry below gives a single TCR beta chain sequence along with its context. The antigen remains unidentified. The data originate from a study of T cell responses to AZD1222 COVID-19 vaccine. Study-level findings and limits: White British ancestry dominated among donors, who included more females, and clonal diversity was possibly underestimated.

Trimming at V came to 0 bases and at J to 6 bases, leaving 4 bases not matched to a gene. CDR1 is SGHRS and CDR2 is YFSETQ in the germline V gene. The CDR3 has 17 residues. Assay used: immunoSEQ multiplex PCR; TCRdb lists only in-frame clones, some missing. The sample has 90,000 to 120,000 clones, roughly 88% seen once. This TCR came from an adult in good health. This chain joins TRBV5-1 and TRBJ2-1; 15 bases fit TRBD2. The sample was peripheral blood, taken on day 0 of AZD1222 vaccination. CDR3 nucleotides: TGCGCCAGCAGCTTGGCGGGGGGACTAGCGGGAGGCAATGAGCAGTTCTTC. This encodes CASSLAGGLAGGNEQFF.